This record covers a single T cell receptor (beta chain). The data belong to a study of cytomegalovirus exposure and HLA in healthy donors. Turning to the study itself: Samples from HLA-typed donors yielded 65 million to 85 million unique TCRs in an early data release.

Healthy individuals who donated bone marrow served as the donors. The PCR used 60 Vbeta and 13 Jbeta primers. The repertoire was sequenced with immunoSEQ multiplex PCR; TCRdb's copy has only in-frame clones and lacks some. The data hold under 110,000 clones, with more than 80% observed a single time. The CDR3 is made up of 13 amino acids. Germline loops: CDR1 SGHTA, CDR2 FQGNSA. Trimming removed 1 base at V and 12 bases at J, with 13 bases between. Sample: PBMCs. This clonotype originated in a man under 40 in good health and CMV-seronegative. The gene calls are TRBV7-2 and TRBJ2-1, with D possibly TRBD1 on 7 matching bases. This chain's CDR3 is CASSLEQGRWQFF. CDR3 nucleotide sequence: TGTGCCAGCAGCTTAGAACAGGGGAGGTGGCAGTTCTTC.